This T cell receptor (beta chain) was captured in a study of early T cells in non-severe SARS-CoV-2 infection (dated by TCRdb to about 2021). Turning to the overall study: Bulk RNA from unsorted whole blood was used for TCR sequencing, so alpha and beta chains could not be paired.

The germline V gene yields MNHNS for CDR1 and SASEGT for CDR2. V is cut by 2 bases and J by 3 bases, and the space between the germline ends is 13 bases. Including cysteine and phenylalanine, the CDR3 has 15 amino acids. Only CDR3 DNA remains: 45 bases, in frame from the first base. This clonotype was recorded at least ten times. No cognate antigen has been identified for it. Base qualities are not at hand, and no much larger clone is one base apart. The protocol used for the library was 5' RACE. These reads were obtained on a NextSeq 500. To correct for sequencing error and PCR bias, the TCR library protocol tagged individual cDNA molecules with unique molecular identifiers. TCR alpha and beta chains were both sequenced, and the abundances of alpha and beta sequences in each sample were closely correlated with each other. As for the original processing: Decombinator V4 was used to annotate the V gene, J gene and CDR3 of the TCR sequences. TCRs were defined as expanded if a significant change between any two time points was detected under a Poisson model with p below 0.0001. TCR abundances were normalised to the total number of TCRs sequenced per sample and expressed as counts per million. TRAV1-2 paired with TRAJ12, TRAJ20 or TRAJ33 defined MAIT TCRs, while TRAV10 paired with TRAJ18 defined iNKT TCRs. VDJdb, accessed on 1 November 2021, was searched for TCRs annotated for CMV, EBV and SARS-CoV-2, and TCRs annotated for more than one antigen were excluded. Through fastp at Q25 and MiXCR, TCRdb rebuilt clones from the public reads, retaining in-frame beta chains. All rows with the same CDR3 protein become a single entry with the most common DNA and genes. These V and J calls are TCRdb output, not the study's own analysis. Within this sample are around 57,000 distinct CDR3 sequences, with approximately 12% of them counted one time only. The ten most abundant clones make up roughly 4% of the sample.

Set within a cohort of healthcare workers in London, UK, this nested case-control study involved weekly PCR testing of nasopharyngeal swabs along with blood sampling. Healthcare workers were recruited during the week of the UK lockdown, between 23 and 31 March 2020, and followed weekly for up to about 15 weeks. General findings and caveats noted by the study authors: VDJdb matching was skewed toward anti-spike CD8 responses, so virus-specific expansions were likely underestimated and private and CD4 specificities were missed.

The sequencing sample was made of whole blood. Recombination connected TRBV6-1 to TRBJ1-1; the D region possibly corresponds to TRBD1 (6 bases align). The source of this sequence is an adult who was a healthcare worker with PCR-confirmed SARS-CoV-2 infection or an uninfected control (not recorded which). CDR3 region: CASSEPGQSHTEAFF. The DNA sequence is TGTGCCAGCAGTGAACCGGGACAAAGTCACACTGAAGCTTTCTTT.